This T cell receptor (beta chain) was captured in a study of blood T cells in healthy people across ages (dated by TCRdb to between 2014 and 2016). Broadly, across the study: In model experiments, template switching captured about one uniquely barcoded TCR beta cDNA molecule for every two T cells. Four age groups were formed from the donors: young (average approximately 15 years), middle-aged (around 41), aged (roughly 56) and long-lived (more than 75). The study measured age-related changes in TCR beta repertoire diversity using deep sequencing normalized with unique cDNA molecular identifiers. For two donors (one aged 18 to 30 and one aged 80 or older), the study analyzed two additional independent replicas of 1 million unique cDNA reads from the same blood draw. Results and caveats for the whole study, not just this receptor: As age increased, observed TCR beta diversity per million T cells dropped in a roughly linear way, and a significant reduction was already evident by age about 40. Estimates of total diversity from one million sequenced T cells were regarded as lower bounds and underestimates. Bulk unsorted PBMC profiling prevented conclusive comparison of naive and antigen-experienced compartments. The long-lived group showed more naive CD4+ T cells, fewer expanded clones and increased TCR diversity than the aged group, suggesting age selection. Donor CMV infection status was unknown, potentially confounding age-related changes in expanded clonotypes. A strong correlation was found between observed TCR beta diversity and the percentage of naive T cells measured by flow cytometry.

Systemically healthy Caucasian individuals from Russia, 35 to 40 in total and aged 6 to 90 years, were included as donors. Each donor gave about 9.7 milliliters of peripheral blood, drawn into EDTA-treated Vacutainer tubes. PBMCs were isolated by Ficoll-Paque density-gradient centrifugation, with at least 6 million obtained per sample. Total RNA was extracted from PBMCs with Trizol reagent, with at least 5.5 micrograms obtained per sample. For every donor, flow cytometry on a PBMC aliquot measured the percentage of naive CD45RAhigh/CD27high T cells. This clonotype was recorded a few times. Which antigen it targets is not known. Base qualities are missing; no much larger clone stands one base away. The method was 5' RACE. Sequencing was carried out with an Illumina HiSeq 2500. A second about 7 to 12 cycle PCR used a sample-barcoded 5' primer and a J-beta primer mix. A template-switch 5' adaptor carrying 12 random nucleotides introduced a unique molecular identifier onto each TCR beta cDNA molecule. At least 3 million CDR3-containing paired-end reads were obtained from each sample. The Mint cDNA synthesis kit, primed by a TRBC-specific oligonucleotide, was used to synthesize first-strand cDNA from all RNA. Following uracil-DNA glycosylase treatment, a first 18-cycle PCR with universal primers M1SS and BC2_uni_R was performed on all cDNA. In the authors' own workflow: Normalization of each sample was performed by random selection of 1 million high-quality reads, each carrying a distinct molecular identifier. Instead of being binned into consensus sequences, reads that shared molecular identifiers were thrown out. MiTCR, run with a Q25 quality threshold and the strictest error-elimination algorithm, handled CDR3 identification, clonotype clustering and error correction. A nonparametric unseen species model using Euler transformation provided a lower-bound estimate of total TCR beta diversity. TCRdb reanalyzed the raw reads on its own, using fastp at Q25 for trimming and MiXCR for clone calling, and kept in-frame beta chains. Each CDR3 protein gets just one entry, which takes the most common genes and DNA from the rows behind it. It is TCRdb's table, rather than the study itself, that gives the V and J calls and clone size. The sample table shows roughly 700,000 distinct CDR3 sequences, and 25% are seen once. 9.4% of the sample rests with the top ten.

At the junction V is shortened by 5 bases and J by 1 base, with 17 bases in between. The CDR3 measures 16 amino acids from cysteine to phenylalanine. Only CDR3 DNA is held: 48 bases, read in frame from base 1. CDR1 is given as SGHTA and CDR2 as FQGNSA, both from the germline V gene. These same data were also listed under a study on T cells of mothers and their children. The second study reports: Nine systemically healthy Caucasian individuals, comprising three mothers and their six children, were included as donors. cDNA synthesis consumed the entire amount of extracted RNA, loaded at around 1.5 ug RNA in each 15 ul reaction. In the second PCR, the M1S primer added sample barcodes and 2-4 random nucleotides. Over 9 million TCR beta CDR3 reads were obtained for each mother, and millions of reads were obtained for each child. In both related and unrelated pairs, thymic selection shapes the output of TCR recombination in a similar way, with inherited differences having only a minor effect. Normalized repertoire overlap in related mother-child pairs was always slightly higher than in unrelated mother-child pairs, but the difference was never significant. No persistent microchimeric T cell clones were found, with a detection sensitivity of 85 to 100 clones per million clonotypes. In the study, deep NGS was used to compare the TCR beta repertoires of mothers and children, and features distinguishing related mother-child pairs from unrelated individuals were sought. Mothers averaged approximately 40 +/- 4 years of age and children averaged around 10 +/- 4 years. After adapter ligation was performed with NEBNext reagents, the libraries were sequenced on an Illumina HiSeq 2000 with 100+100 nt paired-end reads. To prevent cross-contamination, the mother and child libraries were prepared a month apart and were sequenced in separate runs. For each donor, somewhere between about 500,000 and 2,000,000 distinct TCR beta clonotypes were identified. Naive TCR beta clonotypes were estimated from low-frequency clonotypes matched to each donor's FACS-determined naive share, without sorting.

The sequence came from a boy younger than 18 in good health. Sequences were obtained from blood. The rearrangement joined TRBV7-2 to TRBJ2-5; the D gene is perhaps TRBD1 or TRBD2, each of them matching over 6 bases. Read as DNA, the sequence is TGTGCCAGCAGCCGATTCGGGGGCGGACTCCAAGAGACCCAGTACTTC. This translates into CASSRFGGGLQETQYF.